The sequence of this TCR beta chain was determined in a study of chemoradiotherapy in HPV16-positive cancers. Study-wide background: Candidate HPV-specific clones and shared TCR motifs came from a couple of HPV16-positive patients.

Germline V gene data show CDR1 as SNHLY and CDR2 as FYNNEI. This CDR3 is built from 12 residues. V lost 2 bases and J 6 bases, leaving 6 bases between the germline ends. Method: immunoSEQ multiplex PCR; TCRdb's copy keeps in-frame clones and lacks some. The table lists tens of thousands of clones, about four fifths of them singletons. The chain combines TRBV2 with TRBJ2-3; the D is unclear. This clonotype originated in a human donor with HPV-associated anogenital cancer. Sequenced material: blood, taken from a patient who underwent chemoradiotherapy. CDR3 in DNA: TGTGCCAGCAGTGAATCTTTGGATACGCAGTATTTT. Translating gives CASSESLDTQYF.